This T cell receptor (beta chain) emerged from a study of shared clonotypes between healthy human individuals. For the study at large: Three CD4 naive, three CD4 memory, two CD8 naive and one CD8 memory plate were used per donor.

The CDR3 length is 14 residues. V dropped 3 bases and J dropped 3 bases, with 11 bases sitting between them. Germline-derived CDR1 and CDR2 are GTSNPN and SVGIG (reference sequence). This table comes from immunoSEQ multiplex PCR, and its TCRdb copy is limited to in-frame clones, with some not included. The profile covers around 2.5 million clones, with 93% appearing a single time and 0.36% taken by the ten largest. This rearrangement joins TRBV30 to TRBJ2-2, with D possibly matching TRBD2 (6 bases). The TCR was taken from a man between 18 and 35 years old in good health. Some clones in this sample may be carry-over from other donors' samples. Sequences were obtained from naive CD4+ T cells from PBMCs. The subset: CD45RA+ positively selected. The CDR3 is CAWRMRRDTGELFF. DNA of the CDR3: TGTGCCTGGAGGATGAGGAGGGACACCGGGGAGCTGTTTTTT. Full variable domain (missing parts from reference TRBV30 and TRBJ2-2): SQTIHQWPATLVQPVGSPLSLECTVEGTSNPNLYWYRQAAGRGLQLLFYSVGIGQISSEVPQNLSASRPQDRQFILSSKKLLLSDSGFYLCAWRMRRDTGELFFGEGSRLTVL.